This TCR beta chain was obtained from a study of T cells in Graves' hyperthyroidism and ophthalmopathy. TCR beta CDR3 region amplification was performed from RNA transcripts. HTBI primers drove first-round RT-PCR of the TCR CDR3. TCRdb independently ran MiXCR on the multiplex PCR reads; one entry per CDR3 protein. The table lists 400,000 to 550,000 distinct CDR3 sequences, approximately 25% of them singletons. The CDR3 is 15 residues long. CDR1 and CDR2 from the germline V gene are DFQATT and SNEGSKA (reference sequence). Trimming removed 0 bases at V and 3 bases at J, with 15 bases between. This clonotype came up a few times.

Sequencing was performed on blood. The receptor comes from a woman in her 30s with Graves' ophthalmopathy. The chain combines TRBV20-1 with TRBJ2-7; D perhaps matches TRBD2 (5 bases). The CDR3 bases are TGCAGTGCTAGAGAGCGCATTGGGAGCTACTACGAGCAGTACTTC. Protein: CSARERIGSYYEQYF.